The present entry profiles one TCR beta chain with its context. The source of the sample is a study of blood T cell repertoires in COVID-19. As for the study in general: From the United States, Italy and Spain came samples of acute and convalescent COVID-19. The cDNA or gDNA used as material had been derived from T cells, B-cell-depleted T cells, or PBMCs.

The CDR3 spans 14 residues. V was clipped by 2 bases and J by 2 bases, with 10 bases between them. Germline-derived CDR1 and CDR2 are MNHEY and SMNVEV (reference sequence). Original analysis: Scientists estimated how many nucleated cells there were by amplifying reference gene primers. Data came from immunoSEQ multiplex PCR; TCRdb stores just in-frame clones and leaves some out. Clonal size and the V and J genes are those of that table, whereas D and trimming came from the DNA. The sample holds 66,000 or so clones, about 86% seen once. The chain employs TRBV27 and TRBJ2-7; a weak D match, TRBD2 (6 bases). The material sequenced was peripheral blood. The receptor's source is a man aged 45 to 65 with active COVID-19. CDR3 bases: TGTGCCAGCAGTTTAACCGGGGGTCCCTACGAGCAGTACTTC. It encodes CASSLTGGPYEQYF.